These 30 T cell receptor beta chains were all obtained from the same sample, sequenced in a study of TIL therapy for anti-PD-1-resistant metastatic lung cancer. Time point reported: pre-treatment sample, taken before nivolumab and TIL therapy. The immunoSEQ assay was v3. Only in-frame clones appear in the TCRdb table, and some are missing; sequencing was by immunoSEQ multiplex PCR. The data hold about 60,000 clones, with around 86% observed a single time. The specimen comprised blood, sampled at baseline. The receptors originated from a person between 25 and 79 years old with non-small cell lung cancer.

This sequence joins TRBV6-5 and TRBJ1-3, with no clear D. This CDR3 is built from 14 residues. Trimming removed 2 bases at V and 0 bases at J, with 5 bases between. The germline CDR1 and CDR2 sequences are MNHEY and SVGAGI. The CDR3 region is CASSYDLSGNTIYF. CDR3 DNA: TGTGCCAGCAGTTACGACCTCTCTGGAAACACCATATATTTT.

This chain links TRBV6-1 with TRBJ2-1, with D perhaps assigned TRBD1 or TRBD2 (6 bases each). V gave up 1 base and J gave up 0 bases, with 10 bases separating them. The CDR3 spans 16 residues. Looked up from germline, CDR1 is MNHNS and CDR2 is SASEGT. CDR3 coding DNA: TGTGCCAGCAGTGAAGTGGGGGGCCTCTCCTACAATGAGCAGTTCTTC. Translation gives CASSEVGGLSYNEQFF.

The genes are TRBV7-9 and TRBJ2-5; TRBD1 matches 7 bases. V dropped 4 bases and J dropped 5; count of bases not matched to a gene: 7. The germline gives CDR1 SEHNR, CDR2 FQNEAQ (reference sequence). The CDR3 length is 14 residues. Here the CDR3 reads CASSSTGDRETQYF. CDR3 DNA: TGTGCCAGCAGCTCCACAGGGGATCGGGAGACCCAGTACTTC.

This clone was recorded a few times. J is TRBJ2-1 and V is TRBV10-3; D unclear. This CDR3 is built from 13 residues. Germline CDR1 ENHRY, CDR2 SYGVKD. Deletions cut 5 bases from V and 11 bases from J, with 16 bases between. CDR3 DNA: TGTGCCATCAGTCCTGGGGATTCAATGAAGCAGTTCTTC. Its protein product is CAISPGDSMKQFF.

The gene calls are TRBV19 and TRBJ1-1; TRBD1 is a possible D gene (5 bases). Germline lookup yields CDR1 LNHDA and CDR2 SQIVND (reference sequence). The CDR3 runs 14 residues. V was cut by 7 bases and J by 5 bases, with 17 bases left in between. The CDR3 sequence: CASITLGTGTEAFF. CDR3 in DNA: TGTGCCAGTATAACTTTAGGGACCGGGACTGAAGCTTTCTTT.

The chain combines TRBV5-1 with TRBJ2-1, with D tentatively TRBD2 (6 bases). The germline V gene encodes CDR1 SGHRS and CDR2 YFSETQ. Trimming took 0 bases from V and 8 from J, leaving 21 bases between them. The CDR3 length is 17 residues. This CDR3 reads CASSLGNSEGTKDEQFF. The CDR3, as DNA: TGCGCCAGCAGCTTGGGAAACTCGGAGGGCACGAAGGATGAGCAGTTCTTC.

This clone has more than one count but fewer than ten. The CDR3 DNA reads as TGTGCCAGCAGCCTCCCCCCCGCCCTTGGGGGAGGGAGTAATTCACCCCTCCACTTT. It codes for CASSLPPALGGGSNSPLHF. The V and J genes are TRBV7-3 and TRBJ1-6; D is perhaps TRBD1 (5 bases). The CDR3 loop spans 19 amino acids. The ends were cut back, 5 bases at V and 6 bases at J, with 26 bases in the middle. In germline, CDR1 is SGHTA, CDR2 FQGTGA.

The rearrangement joins TRBV25-1 to TRBJ1-1; a possible D gene is TRBD1 (6 bases). Per germline, CDR1 MGHDK and CDR2 SYGVNS. Trimming pared 2 bases from V and 6 bases from J, leaving 13 bases between. The CDR3 is 14 amino acids. The DNA for the CDR3 is TGTGCCAGCAGTGAAGGGACAAGGACCCCTGAAGCTTTCTTT. Protein: CASSEGTRTPEAFF.

The count of this clone is one. This chain joins TRBV12-5 and TRBJ1-6; D gene unclear. The CDR3 spans 14 residues. The V end was cut by 1 base, the J end by 8 bases, with 9 bases between. In germline, CDR1 is LGHNT, CDR2 FRNRAP. CDR3 sequence: CASGLEAHYSPLHF. In nucleotides, the CDR3 is TGTGCTAGTGGTTTGGAGGCCCACTATTCACCCCTCCACTTT.

The V gene is TRBV9, the J gene TRBJ1-1; D remains ambiguous. V was clipped by 0 bases and J by 1 base, with 4 bases between them. Germline V gives CDR1 SGDLS, CDR2 YYNGEE. CDR3 length equals 13 residues. The CDR3: CASSVVWNTEAFF. Written as DNA, the CDR3 is TGTGCCAGCAGCGTAGTCTGGAACACTGAAGCTTTCTTT.

The CDR3 reads CASSVTGLGLNTEAFF. CDR3 sequence (DNA): TGTGCCAGCAGCGTTACGGGCCTGGGGTTGAACACTGAAGCTTTCTTT. The V and J genes are TRBV9 and TRBJ1-1; D gene unclear. V lost 2 bases to trimming and J lost 0 bases, with 14 bases between them. The CDR3 is 16 amino acids. CDR1 SGDLS and CDR2 YYNGEE come from the germline V gene.

The chain uses TRBV2 and TRBJ2-7; 13 positions match TRBD2. Germline CDR1 reads SNHLY; CDR2 reads FYNNEI. V dropped 6 bases and J dropped 5; count of bases not matched to a gene: 7. The CDR3 runs 15 residues. The CDR3 is CASREMGLAGNEQYF. The CDR3, as DNA: TGTGCCAGCAGGGAGATGGGACTAGCGGGAAACGAGCAGTACTTC.

There are a few counts of this clone. The CDR3 reads CASSFRRHVYEQFF. In DNA form, the CDR3 reads TGTGCCAGCAGTTTCCGGCGACACGTCTACGAGCAGTTCTTC. The chain is built from TRBV28 and TRBJ2-1; D is undetermined. Germline assignment: CDR1 MDHEN and CDR2 SYDVKM. This CDR3 is 14 amino acids long. Between the trimmed V and J ends, which lost 3 bases and 10 bases, there was a span of 16 bases.

The J gene is TRBJ2-5, the V gene TRBV7-9; the D gene is possibly TRBD2 (6 bases). CDR1 SEHNR and CDR2 FQNEAQ come from the germline V gene (reference sequence). The length of the CDR3 is 15 residues. V shed 5 bases and J shed 1 base, with 14 bases lying between them. The CDR3 DNA follows: TGTGCCAGCAGCCCCAACCCTAGCGCCCAAGAGACCCAGTACTTC. Its protein is CASSPNPSAQETQYF. The variable domain in full, completed from reference TRBV7-9 and TRBJ2-5, reads DTGVSQNPRHKITKRGQNVTFRCDPISEHNRLYWYRQTLGQGPEFLTYFQNEAQLEKSRLLSDRFSAERPKGSFSTLEIQRTEQGDSAMYLCASSPNPSAQETQYFGPGTRLLVL.

The chain couples TRBV4-1 to TRBJ1-4; TRBD1 matches at 8 bases. CDR1 is MGHRA, CDR2 YSYEKL, per germline. The CDR3 has 15 residues. The V gene end was trimmed by 3 bases and the J gene end by 8 bases; junction bases not matched to a gene: 8. For the CDR3, the DNA is TGCGCCAGCAGCCACCAGACAGGGGTAGACGAAAAACTGTTTTTT. Translating gives CASSHQTGVDEKLFF.

The gene calls are TRBV11-2 and TRBJ1-6; no firm D call. CDR1 and CDR2 (germline): SGHAT, FQNNGV. Deletions cut 3 bases from V and 13 bases from J, with 13 bases between. This CDR3 has 13 residues. CDR3 sequence reads: CASSFAAGKPLHF. CDR3 nucleotides: TGTGCCAGCAGCTTTGCGGCGGGAAAGCCCCTCCACTTT.

The chain carries TRBV27 and TRBJ1-5, with D tentatively TRBD1 (5 bases). Trimming removed 5 bases from V and 6 bases from J, with 14 bases in between. CDR1 and CDR2 (germline): MNHEY, SMNVEV (reference sequence). The CDR3 runs 14 residues. CDR3 DNA: TGTGCCAGCAGTCTCAGGGATTTCGGTCAGCCCCAGCATTTT. Protein product: CASSLRDFGQPQHF.

This chain uses TRBV9 with TRBJ2-3; TRBD2 aligns across 15 bases. V was clipped by 3 bases and J by 6 bases; unmatched bases: 5. Germline V gene sequence: CDR1 SGDLS, CDR2 YYNGEE. The CDR3 totals 16 residues. CDR3 nucleotides: TGTGCCAGCAGCGGCGGACTAGCGGGAGGGGGGGATACGCAGTATTTT. Protein: CASSGGLAGGGDTQYF.

This clone was recorded a few times. The chain is built from TRBV28 and TRBJ2-7, with D perhaps TRBD1 or TRBD2 (5 bases each). V lost 6 bases to trimming and J lost 2 bases, with 23 bases between them. The CDR3 spans 17 residues. The germline V gene encodes CDR1 MDHEN and CDR2 SYDVKM. The CDR3 bases are TGTGCCAGCAGAACCACGGGACCGACGAGGGGTACCTACGAGCAGTACTTC. Translating it yields CASRTTGPTRGTYEQYF.

The J gene is TRBJ2-1, the V gene TRBV10-3, with 7 bases lining up with TRBD1. Germline loops: CDR1 ENHRY, CDR2 SYGVKD. This CDR3 region has 14 residues. The V gene end was trimmed by 10 bases and the J gene end by 3 bases; junction bases not matched to a gene: 9. This CDR3 is CATDTGTVYNEQFF. The CDR3 DNA is TGTGCCACCGACACCGGGACAGTCTACAATGAGCAGTTCTTC.

There are a few counts of this clone. The chain couples TRBV5-1 to TRBJ2-1; TRBD2 matches at 9 bases. Germline V CDR1 and CDR2: SGHRS, YFSETQ. The ends lost 5 bases at V and 6 bases at J; junction bases unmatched: 9. This CDR3 contains 15 residues. The CDR3 nucleotides are TGCGCCAGCAGTTTCAGGACTAGCGTGGTCAATGAGCAGTTCTTC. This sequence encodes CASSFRTSVVNEQFF.

The chain links TRBV14 to TRBJ2-1, with TRBD1 identical over 7 bases. This CDR3 contains 15 residues. V was clipped by 4 bases and J by 3 bases; unmatched bases: 6. CDR1 and CDR2 from the germline V gene are SGHDN and FVKESK. CDR3 in amino acids: CASSPGQLLYNEQFF. The CDR3 DNA reads as TGTGCCAGCAGCCCGGGACAGCTCCTCTACAATGAGCAGTTCTTC.

This chain uses TRBV10-3 with TRBJ2-5; 9 bases are shared with TRBD2. Germline V CDR1 and CDR2: ENHRY, SYGVKD. J was trimmed by 3 bases and V by 3 bases; bases with no gene match: 8. CDR3 length: 16 residues. CDR3 in DNA: TGTGCCATCAGTGATCTAGCGGGAAAGGGGGAAGAGACCCAGTACTTC. Its protein is CAISDLAGKGEETQYF.

This clone was picked up a small number of times. This chain uses TRBV10-1 with TRBJ1-1, with 11 bases matching TRBD1. Germline CDR1 reads WNHNN; CDR2 reads SYGVQD (reference sequence). There are 13 residues in the CDR3. Losses at the gene ends were 5 bases for V and 7 bases for J; bases not matched to a gene: 3. CDR3 nucleotide sequence: TGCGCCAGCAGTCCGGGGACAGGGGGTGAAGCTTTCTTT. It is translated as CASSPGTGGEAFF.

The chain links TRBV10-2 to TRBJ2-7, with 8 positions matching TRBD1. Per the germline V gene, CDR1 is WSHSY and CDR2 is SAAADI. This CDR3 has 12 amino acids. Trimming cost V 8 bases and J 3 bases; bases outside gene matches: 3. The CDR3 DNA reads as TGCGCCAGCGGTACAGGGGGCTACGAGCAGTACTTC. Protein: CASGTGGYEQYF.

The rearrangement links TRBV5-6 to TRBJ1-6; D is unresolved. Germline CDR1 and CDR2: SGHDT and YYEEEE. Trimming removed 2 bases from V and 5 bases from J, with 8 bases in between. This CDR3 has 14 residues. CDR3 residues: CASSLRPDNSPLHF. Here the CDR3 DNA reads TGTGCCAGCAGCTTAAGGCCAGATAATTCACCCCTCCACTTT.

To note about this clone: This sample also contains other DNA sequences that code for the same CDR3. The V and J genes are TRBV10-3 and TRBJ2-3; 7 bases align to TRBD1. The CDR3 is 13 amino acids. With 4 bases clipped from V and 3 bases from J, the junction kept 1 base outside the gene matches. Germline V gene lookup returns CDR1 ENHRY and CDR2 SYGVKD. This CDR3 is CAISGQGTDTQYF. CDR3 DNA sequence: TGTGCCATCAGTGGACAGGGTACAGATACGCAGTATTTT.

The chain has TRBV24-1 and TRBJ2-5, with D possibly called TRBD1 or TRBD2 (7 bases each). The CDR3 sequence is 15 residues long. Germline V gives CDR1 KGHDR, CDR2 SFDVKD. V was clipped by 3 bases and J by 2 bases, with 12 bases between them. CDR3 sequence (DNA): TGTGCCACCAGTGATAGCGGGACAGCTCAAGAGACCCAGTACTTC. This gives the protein CATSDSGTAQETQYF.

The rearrangement uses TRBV5-1 and TRBJ2-1; TRBD2 aligns across 7 bases. Trimming removed 4 bases from V and 4 bases from J; junction bases left unmatched: 8. Germline V CDR1 and CDR2: SGHRS, YFSETQ. The CDR3 covers 15 residues. For the CDR3, the DNA is TGCGCCAGCAGCACCGGGACTACGGAATACAATGAGCAGTTCTTC. Translating it yields CASSTGTTEYNEQFF.

The rearrangement links TRBV5-5 to TRBJ1-1, with D possibly being TRBD1 (5 bases). V lost 8 bases and J lost 5, with 13 bases in between. This CDR3 has 12 residues. CDR1 and CDR2 from the germline V gene are SGHKS and YYEKEE (reference sequence). The CDR3 nucleotides read TGTGCCAGTATTGGGGGTAGGACTGAAGCTTTCTTT. It is translated as CASIGGRTEAFF.